These T cell receptor beta chains were read from a single sample in a study of T cell clones after liver transplantation. Here immunoSEQ multiplex PCR was the method, and the copy in TCRdb shows in-frame clones only, minus some. The table lists fewer than 65,000 clones, 60% to 80% of them singletons, with over 8% in the top ten. The sample was CD4+ T cells from blood, taken at the 22-month timepoint. The receptor source for this set is a human patient who received a liver transplant. The T cells may come from the graft donor. CDR3s include the opening cysteine and the closing phenylalanine or tryptophan. The D gene is left open where the match is weak. Some rows mark clone size as missing; the rest say once, few, many or name a class of expanded clone.

V: TRBV28; J: TRBJ1-2; size: -; D: -; CDR3: CASSLRRSGYTF; DNA: TGTGCCAGCAGTTTAAGGAGAAGTGGCTACACCTTC
V: TRBV2; J: TRBJ2-3; size: -; D: -; CDR3: CASSTPRTDTQYF; DNA: TGTGCCAGCAGCACCCCCCGGACAGATACGCAGTATTTT
V: TRBV6-5; J: TRBJ2-5; size: -; D: -; CDR3: CASSYRGPGETQYF; DNA: TGTGCCAGCAGTTACCGAGGTCCGGGCGAGACCCAGTACTTC
V: TRBV5-5; J: TRBJ2-2; size: -; D: TRBD2; CDR3: CASSFSGGTNTGELFF; DNA: TGTGCCAGCAGCTTTAGCGGGGGAACGAACACCGGGGAGCTGTTTTTT
V: TRBV19; J: TRBJ2-6; size: -; D: -; CDR3: CASRLDDSGANVLTF; DNA: TGTGCCAGTAGATTGGACGACTCTGGGGCCAACGTCCTGACTTTC
V: TRBV5-4; J: TRBJ2-7; size: -; D: TRBD1; CDR3: CASSFGGTGTYEQYF; DNA: TGTGCCAGCAGCTTTGGTGGGACAGGGACCTACGAGCAGTACTTC
V: TRBV7-2; J: TRBJ2-3; size: -; D: TRBD2; CDR3: CASSLGLAVADTQYF; DNA: TGTGCCAGCAGCTTAGGCCTAGCGGTGGCAGATACGCAGTATTTT
V: TRBV10-3; J: TRBJ2-3; size: once; D: TRBD2; CDR3: CAISESPSGAGDTQYF; DNA: TGTGCCATCAGTGAGTCCCCTAGCGGGGCTGGAGATACGCAGTATTTT
V: TRBV18; J: TRBJ1-1; size: -; D: -; CDR3: CASSPLQSGGNTEAFF; DNA: TGTGCCAGCTCACCATTACAATCCGGCGGGAACACTGAAGCTTTCTTT
V: TRBV28; J: TRBJ2-5; size: few; D: TRBD1; CDR3: CASSALRQGGKETQYF; DNA: TGTGCCAGCAGTGCGCTTAGACAGGGGGGAAAAGAGACCCAGTACTTC
V: TRBV19; J: TRBJ1-3; size: medium-sized; D: -; CDR3: CASSRGDNSGNTIYF; DNA: TGTGCCAGTAGTCGAGGAGACAATTCTGGAAACACCATATATTTT
V: TRBV28; J: TRBJ1-4; size: -; D: -; CDR3: CASSLWSGEVGSTNEKLFF; DNA: TGTGCCAGCAGTTTATGGTCAGGGGAAGTCGGATCAACTAATGAAAAACTGTTTTTT
V: TRBV5-4; J: TRBJ2-7; size: many; D: TRBD2; CDR3: CASRSDLAGSYEQYF; DNA: TGTGCCAGCAGATCCGATCTAGCGGGGAGTTACGAGCAGTACTTC
V: TRBV5-1; J: TRBJ2-7; size: -; D: TRBD2; CDR3: CASSPGLADPYEQYF; DNA: TGCGCCAGCAGCCCCGGACTAGCGGATCCCTACGAGCAGTACTTC
V: TRBV23-1; J: TRBJ1-6; size: -; D: -; CDR3: CASSHPPAEEGNSPLHF; DNA: TGCGCCAGCAGTCACCCGCCGGCGGAGGAGGGGAATTCACCCCTCCACTTT
V: TRBV19; J: TRBJ2-3; size: -; D: -; CDR3: CASSTTADTQYF; DNA: TGTGCCAGTAGCACCACGGCTGATACGCAGTATTTT
V: TRBV10-3; J: TRBJ1-2; size: few; D: -; CDR3: CAISNPTGPSGYTF; DNA: TGTGCCATCAGTAACCCTACAGGGCCCAGTGGCTACACCTTC
V: TRBV4-2; J: TRBJ2-1; size: -; D: -; CDR3: CASSQPPRYSYNEQFF; DNA: TGTGCCAGCAGCCAACCGCCCCGTTACTCCTACAATGAGCAGTTCTTC
V: TRBV14; J: TRBJ2-3; size: -; D: -; CDR3: CASSLTQYF; DNA: TGTGCCAGCAGCCTTACGCAGTATTTT
V: TRBV6-5; J: TRBJ1-6; size: -; D: TRBD1; CDR3: CASSYRGSPLHF; DNA: TGTGCCAGCAGCTACAGGGGTTCACCCCTCCACTTT
V: TRBV18; J: TRBJ2-2; size: once; D: -; CDR3: CASSSISGANTGELFF; DNA: TGTGCCAGCTCATCAATCTCGGGGGCGAACACCGGGGAGCTGTTTTTT
V: TRBV2; J: TRBJ1-4; size: -; D: -; CDR3: CASMARPATNEKLFF; DNA: TGTGCCAGCATGGCCCGACCAGCAACTAATGAAAAACTGTTTTTT
V: TRBV6-5; J: TRBJ2-3; size: -; D: TRBD1; CDR3: CASSRDRGTTDTQYF; DNA: TGTGCCAGCAGCCGGGACAGGGGGACGACAGATACGCAGTATTTT
V: TRBV21-1; J: TRBJ1-5; size: -; D: -; CDR3: CASSKDHDSNQPQHF; DNA: TGTGCCAGCAGCAAAGACCATGATAGCAATCAGCCCCAGCATTTT
V: TRBV28; J: TRBJ1-2; size: -; D: -; CDR3: CASNRWGDKDGYTF; DNA: TGTGCCAGCAACCGGTGGGGGGATAAGGATGGCTACACCTTC
V: TRBV7-2; J: TRBJ1-2; size: -; D: TRBD1; CDR3: CASRSTGTGGAKGYTF; DNA: TGTGCCAGCAGGTCTACCGGGACAGGGGGCGCAAAAGGCTACACCTTC
V: TRBV11-2; J: TRBJ2-3; size: -; D: TRBD2; CDR3: CASSSNVGGGDTQYF; DNA: TGTGCCAGCAGCTCTAATGTCGGGGGGGGCGATACGCAGTATTTT
V: TRBV7-3; J: TRBJ2-1; size: -; D: -; CDR3: CASSPSSGAYDEQFF; DNA: TGTGCCAGCAGCCCGAGTAGCGGAGCATACGATGAGCAGTTCTTC
V: TRBV10-3; J: TRBJ2-6; size: once; D: -; CDR3: CAISETASRSGANVLTF; DNA: TGTGCCATCAGTGAGACGGCGAGCCGCTCTGGGGCCAACGTCCTGACTTTC
V: TRBV15; J: TRBJ2-3; size: -; D: TRBD2; CDR3: CATSFPSGEADTQYF; DNA: TGTGCCACCAGCTTTCCTAGCGGGGAGGCAGATACGCAGTATTTT
V: TRBV9; J: TRBJ2-6; size: few; D: -; CDR3: CASSVGGGANVLTF; DNA: TGTGCCAGCAGCGTTGGGGGCGGGGCCAACGTCCTGACTTTC
V: TRBV7-2; J: TRBJ2-7; size: -; D: -; CDR3: CASSMRLGYEQYF; DNA: TGTGCCAGCAGCATGAGACTAGGGTACGAGCAGTACTTC
V: TRBV7-9; J: TRBJ1-3; size: -; D: TRBD1; CDR3: CASSLGQGNTIYF; DNA: TGTGCCAGCAGCTTGGGACAGGGAAACACCATATATTTT
V: TRBV28; J: TRBJ1-3; size: once; D: TRBD1; CDR3: CASSSTGTGDTIYF; DNA: TGTGCCAGCAGTTCGACTGGGACAGGAGACACCATATATTTT
V: TRBV2; J: TRBJ1-2; size: few; D: -; CDR3: CASSGGRDYGYTF; DNA: TGTGCCAGCAGTGGGGGCAGAGACTATGGCTACACCTTC
V: TRBV28; J: TRBJ1-1; size: -; D: -; CDR3: CASSLSPGAAFF; DNA: TGTGCCAGCAGTTTGTCGCCAGGGGCGGCTTTCTTT
V: TRBV27; J: TRBJ2-1; size: -; D: -; CDR3: CASTSISSYNEQFF; DNA: TGTGCCAGCACCTCCATTAGCTCCTACAATGAGCAGTTCTTC
V: TRBV28; J: TRBJ1-1; size: -; D: -; CDR3: CASSLPKGQAAEAFF; DNA: TGTGCCAGCAGTTTACCGAAGGGTCAGGCCGCTGAAGCTTTCTTT
V: TRBV7-9; J: TRBJ2-1; size: -; D: -; CDR3: CASSLAGLRYNEQFF; DNA: TGTGCCAGCAGCTTAGCGGGTCTCCGCTACAATGAGCAGTTCTTC
V: TRBV2; J: TRBJ2-7; size: few; D: TRBD2; CDR3: CASSEVTSGVEQYF; DNA: TGTGCCAGCAGTGAAGTGACTAGCGGGGTCGAGCAGTACTTC
V: TRBV6-1; J: TRBJ1-5; size: -; D: -; CDR3: CASSEGNTQPQHF; DNA: TGTGCCAGCAGTGAGGGGAATACTCAGCCCCAGCATTTT